Listed below are T cell receptor beta chains from one sample, sequenced in a study of T-cell memory formation after mild COVID-19. TCRdb itself ran the 5' RACE reads through MiXCR, one entry per CDR3 protein. The sample shows over 120,000 distinct CDR3 sequences, under 25% of them seen only once. The source material was PBMCs or a T cell subset sorted from them (not recorded which). The receptors stem from an adult woman who had mild COVID-19 (a few samples of this study predate the infection). Cell type and time point are not known. The CDR3 runs from the conserved cysteine through the conserved F or W. D genes are given only for firm matches. For some rows the clone size is stated as once, few or many, or as a class when expanded; others skip it.

d_call: -; clone_size: -; j_call: TRBJ2-7; v_call: TRBV12-3/TRBV12-4; cdr3_aa: CASSPGHPYEQYF; cdr3_nt: TGTGCCAGCAGTCCGGGACACCCCTACGAGCAGTACTTC
d_call: TRBD2; clone_size: -; j_call: TRBJ2-7; v_call: TRBV28; cdr3_aa: CASRTMISTREEYF; cdr3_nt: TGTGCCAGCAGAACTATGATCTCGACCCGGGAGGAGTACTTC
d_call: TRBD2; clone_size: many; j_call: TRBJ2-5; v_call: TRBV3-1; cdr3_aa: CASSRSPQTSRYYQETQYF; cdr3_nt: TGTGCCAGCAGCCGCAGTCCTCAGACTAGCCGATATTACCAAGAGACCCAGTACTTC
d_call: -; clone_size: -; j_call: TRBJ2-2; v_call: TRBV7-7; cdr3_aa: CASSLTGTTNTGELFF; cdr3_nt: TGTGCCAGCAGCCTGACCGGGACCACGAACACCGGGGAGCTGTTTTTT
d_call: TRBD1; clone_size: -; j_call: TRBJ1-6; v_call: TRBV10-2; cdr3_aa: CASSGGTDNSPLHF; cdr3_nt: TGCGCCAGCAGTGGGGGGACAGATAATTCACCCCTCCACTTT
d_call: TRBD1; clone_size: few; j_call: TRBJ1-4; v_call: TRBV12-3/TRBV12-4; cdr3_aa: CASSDDRGVEKLFF; cdr3_nt: TGTGCCAGCAGTGATGACAGGGGAGTAGAAAAACTGTTTTTT
d_call: -; clone_size: -; j_call: TRBJ1-2; v_call: TRBV6-1; cdr3_aa: CASRENRQVNYGYTF; cdr3_nt: TGTGCCAGCAGGGAAAACCGACAGGTTAACTATGGCTACACCTTC
d_call: TRBD2; clone_size: few; j_call: TRBJ2-5; v_call: TRBV3-1; cdr3_aa: CASSHGLAGGSVRETQYF; cdr3_nt: TGTGCCAGCAGCCACGGATTAGCGGGGGGGAGCGTGAGGGAGACCCAGTACTTC
d_call: -; clone_size: few; j_call: TRBJ2-1; v_call: TRBV4-2; cdr3_aa: CASSQGVGRVNEQFF; cdr3_nt: TGTGCCAGCAGCCAAGGGGTTGGGCGGGTCAATGAGCAGTTCTTC
d_call: -; clone_size: few; j_call: TRBJ2-2; v_call: TRBV27; cdr3_aa: CASSFLSEQGSGELFF; cdr3_nt: TGTGCCAGCAGTTTTTTGTCGGAACAGGGTTCCGGGGAGCTGTTTTTT
d_call: -; clone_size: -; j_call: TRBJ2-2; v_call: TRBV28; cdr3_aa: CASSFGGVGPTGELFF; cdr3_nt: TGTGCCAGCAGTTTTGGTGGGGTAGGGCCCACCGGGGAGCTGTTTTTT
d_call: -; clone_size: few; j_call: TRBJ2-1; v_call: TRBV10-3; cdr3_aa: CAIRSSKEGEQFF; cdr3_nt: TGTGCCATCAGGAGTAGCAAAGAGGGTGAGCAGTTCTTC
d_call: -; clone_size: few; j_call: TRBJ1-2; v_call: TRBV7-9; cdr3_aa: CASSARELGRGYTF; cdr3_nt: TGTGCCAGCAGCGCGCGGGAACTCGGCAGGGGCTACACCTTC
d_call: -; clone_size: -; j_call: TRBJ2-1; v_call: TRBV6-2/TRBV6-3; cdr3_aa: CASRRYDYEQFF; cdr3_nt: TGTGCCAGCAGGCGGTATGATTATGAGCAGTTCTTC
d_call: -; clone_size: medium-sized; j_call: TRBJ2-4; v_call: TRBV6-6; cdr3_aa: CASSFNAGGLIAKNIQYF; cdr3_nt: TGTGCCAGCAGTTTCAACGCAGGGGGACTAATAGCCAAAAACATTCAGTACTTC
d_call: -; clone_size: few; j_call: TRBJ2-1; v_call: TRBV29-1; cdr3_aa: CSSRLVDEQFF; cdr3_nt: TGCAGCTCCCGACTAGTAGATGAGCAGTTCTTC
d_call: TRBD1; clone_size: many; j_call: TRBJ1-5; v_call: TRBV29-1; cdr3_aa: CSVRTGEQPQHF; cdr3_nt: TGCAGCGTTAGGACAGGGGAACAGCCCCAGCATTTT
d_call: -; clone_size: few; j_call: TRBJ1-4; v_call: TRBV2; cdr3_aa: CASSAIGEKLFF; cdr3_nt: TGTGCCAGCAGTGCTATCGGCGAAAAACTGTTTTTT
d_call: TRBD1; clone_size: -; j_call: TRBJ1-5; v_call: TRBV5-1; cdr3_aa: CASSLGTGGYQPQHF; cdr3_nt: TGCGCCAGCAGCTTGGGGACAGGGGGCTATCAGCCCCAGCATTTT
d_call: -; clone_size: -; j_call: TRBJ2-4; v_call: TRBV4-2; cdr3_aa: CASSQVSIARVVAKNIQYF; cdr3_nt: TGTGCCAGCAGCCAAGTTTCGATAGCGAGGGTTGTAGCCAAAAACATTCAGTACTTC
d_call: TRBD2; clone_size: -; j_call: TRBJ2-7; v_call: TRBV20-1; cdr3_aa: CSARDRLAGGYEQYF; cdr3_nt: TGCAGTGCTAGAGATCGTCTAGCGGGGGGTTACGAGCAGTACTTC
d_call: -; clone_size: -; j_call: TRBJ1-1; v_call: TRBV18; cdr3_aa: CASSPAQTNTEALF; cdr3_nt: TGTGCCAGCTCACCAGCACAGACAAACACTGAAGCTCTCTTT
d_call: TRBD2; clone_size: few; j_call: TRBJ2-7; v_call: TRBV12-3/TRBV12-4; cdr3_aa: CASSLQRDLSYEQYF; cdr3_nt: TGTGCCAGCAGTTTACAGCGGGACCTATCCTACGAGCAGTACTTC
d_call: TRBD1; clone_size: -; j_call: TRBJ2-7; v_call: TRBV6-5; cdr3_aa: CASRPPRTGVEQYF; cdr3_nt: TGTGCCAGCAGACCACCCCGGACAGGGGTTGAGCAGTACTTC
d_call: -; clone_size: few; j_call: TRBJ2-1; v_call: TRBV7-2; cdr3_aa: CASSLVASRNNEQFF; cdr3_nt: TGTGCCAGCAGCTTAGTCGCTAGCAGGAACAATGAGCAGTTCTTC
d_call: -; clone_size: -; j_call: TRBJ1-1; v_call: TRBV7-9; cdr3_aa: CASSRGGRLFTEAFF; cdr3_nt: TGTGCCAGCAGCCGTGGGGGAAGACTCTTCACTGAAGCTTTCTTT
d_call: -; clone_size: -; j_call: TRBJ2-3; v_call: TRBV18; cdr3_aa: CASSPALFITDTQYF; cdr3_nt: TGTGCCAGCTCACCAGCCCTCTTCATCACAGATACGCAGTATTTT
d_call: -; clone_size: -; j_call: TRBJ1-6; v_call: TRBV18; cdr3_aa: CASYQGSNSPLHF; cdr3_nt: TGTGCCAGCTATCAGGGGTCTAATTCACCCCTCCACTTT
d_call: -; clone_size: -; j_call: TRBJ2-3; v_call: TRBV7-2; cdr3_aa: CASSRVLTDTQYF; cdr3_nt: TGTGCCAGCAGCCGCGTTTTGACAGATACGCAGTATTTT